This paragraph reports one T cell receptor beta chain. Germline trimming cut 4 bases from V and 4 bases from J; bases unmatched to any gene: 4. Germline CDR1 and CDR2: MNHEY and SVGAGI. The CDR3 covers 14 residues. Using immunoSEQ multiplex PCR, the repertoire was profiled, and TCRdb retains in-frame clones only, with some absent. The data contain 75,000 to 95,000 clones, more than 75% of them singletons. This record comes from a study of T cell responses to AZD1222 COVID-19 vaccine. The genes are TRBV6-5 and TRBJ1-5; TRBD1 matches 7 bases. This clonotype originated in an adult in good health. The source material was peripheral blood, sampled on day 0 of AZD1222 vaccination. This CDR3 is CASSSGQRNQPQHF. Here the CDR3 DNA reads TGTGCCAGCAGTTCGGGACAGCGGAATCAGCCCCAGCATTTT.